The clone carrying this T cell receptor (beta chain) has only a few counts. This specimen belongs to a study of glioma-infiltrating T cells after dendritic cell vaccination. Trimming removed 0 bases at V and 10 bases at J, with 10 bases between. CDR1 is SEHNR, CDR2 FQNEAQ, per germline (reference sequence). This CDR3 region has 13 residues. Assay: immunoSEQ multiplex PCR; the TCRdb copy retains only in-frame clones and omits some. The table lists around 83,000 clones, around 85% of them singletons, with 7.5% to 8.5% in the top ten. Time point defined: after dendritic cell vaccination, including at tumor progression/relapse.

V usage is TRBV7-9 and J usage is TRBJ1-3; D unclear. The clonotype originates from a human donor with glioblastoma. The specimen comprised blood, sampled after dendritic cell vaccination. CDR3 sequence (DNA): TGTGCCAGCAGCTTAGCCCCAGCCGGGACCATATATTTT. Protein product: CASSLAPAGTIYF.